One and the same sample provided the 31 T cell receptor beta chains below, sequenced in a study of CD8 T cells in ankylosing spondylitis. One entry per CDR3 protein results from TCRdb running MiXCR on the 5' RACE reads. The sample lists roughly 180,000 distinct CDR3 sequences; 10% to 15% were seen once. The specimen was blood, either unsorted or a sorted T cell fraction (not recorded which). The receptors stem from a female donor with ankylosing spondylitis or in good health (not recorded which).

This clonotype was detected many times. The chain combines TRBV11-2 with TRBJ2-1; D possibly corresponds to TRBD2 (5 bases). V lost 0 bases and J lost 0, with 15 bases in between. In germline, CDR1 is SGHAT, CDR2 FQNNGV. The CDR3 has 18 residues. The CDR3 loop reads CASSLDQGGTSSYNEQFF. CDR3 DNA: TGTGCCAGCAGCTTAGATCAAGGAGGTACTAGCTCCTACAATGAGCAGTTCTTC.

This clonotype was seen at least ten times. J is TRBJ2-4 and V is TRBV2; D uncertain. The germline gives CDR1 SNHLY, CDR2 FYNNEI. V was trimmed by 8 bases and J by 4 bases, leaving 9 bases between them. This CDR3 comprises 12 residues. The CDR3 DNA is TGTGCCAGCTTTCGAGAGAAAAACATTCAGTACTTC. This gives the protein CASFREKNIQYF.

As for this clonotype: This may stem from a read error, because a much larger clone lies one nucleotide away. This chain uses TRBV20-1 with TRBJ2-3; perhaps TRBD2 as D (5 bases). The V end lost 4 bases, the J end lost 4 bases, and 15 bases lay between the germline ends. Germline CDR1 DFQATT, CDR2 SNEGSKA (reference sequence). This CDR3 has 14 amino acids. This CDR3 is CSAIVGVEPDTQYF. CDR3 coding DNA: TGCAGTGCTATTGTGGGAGTAGAGCCAGATACGCAGTATTTT.

The chain uses TRBV7-9 and TRBJ2-6; D is undetermined. Trimming removed 5 bases at V and 6 bases at J, with 5 bases between. CDR3 length: 12 residues. Germline loops: CDR1 SEHNR, CDR2 FQNEAQ (reference sequence). The CDR3 reads CASSTPANVLTF. The CDR3 DNA follows: TGTGCCAGCAGCACACCGGCCAACGTCCTGACTTTC.

The genes are TRBV18 and TRBJ1-2; 7 nucleotides line up with TRBD1. Germline CDR1 reads KGHSH; CDR2 reads LQKENI. V gave up 1 base and J gave up 2 bases; unmatched junction bases: 13. CDR3 length: 18 residues. CDR3 sequence: CASSPRSPGGNGNYGYTF. In DNA, the CDR3 is TGTGCCAGCTCACCACGATCCCCAGGGGGTAATGGCAACTATGGCTACACCTTC.

This clonotype was observed at least ten times. The V and J genes are TRBV28 and TRBJ1-4; D unclear. Germline V gives CDR1 MDHEN, CDR2 SYDVKM. V was shortened by 8 bases and J by 7 bases, with 8 bases between the two germline ends. CDR3 length: 11 amino acids. The CDR3 nucleotides read TGTGCCAGCCGGCAGCGTGAAAAACTGTTTTTT. Translation: CASRQREKLFF.

In this sample, this clonotype turned up many times. The rearrangement uses TRBV11-2 and TRBJ1-1, with 7 nucleotides matching TRBD1. V lost 4 bases to trimming and J lost 3 bases; unmatched junction nucleotides: 2. This CDR3 is built from 13 residues. Germline-derived CDR1 and CDR2 are SGHAT and FQNNGV. The CDR3 region is CASSSGQYTEAFF. In DNA form, the CDR3 reads TGTGCCAGCAGCTCGGGACAGTACACTGAAGCTTTCTTT.

The sample holds many counts of this clonotype. This chain uses TRBV12-3 or TRBV12-4 with TRBJ1-5; D may be TRBD1 (6 bases). This CDR3 is built from 13 residues. Trimming removed 6 bases at V and 7 bases at J, with 13 bases between. DNA for the CDR3: TGTGCCAGCAGCTACAGGGTAGACCAGCCCCAGCATTTT. This translates into CASSYRVDQPQHF.

This rearrangement joins TRBV5-1 to TRBJ2-1, with TRBD2 matching 8 bases. With V trimmed by 6 bases and J by 8 bases, 13 bases remained unmatched. From germline, CDR1 is SGHRS and CDR2 YFSETQ. This CDR3 spans 15 amino acids. The CDR3, as DNA: TGCGCCAGCATGGTAGCGGGAACGGGGGGCCATGAGCAGTTCTTC. Its protein is CASMVAGTGGHEQFF.

The chain is built from TRBV25-1 and TRBJ2-5, with D possibly TRBD2 on 7 matching bases. There are 14 residues in the CDR3. The V end lost 3 bases, the J end lost 5 bases, and 13 bases lay between the germline ends. Germline-derived CDR1 and CDR2 are MGHDK and SYGVNS. This chain's CDR3 is CASSDRGGAETQYF. CDR3 DNA sequence: TGTGCCAGCAGTGATAGGGGGGGCGCTGAGACCCAGTACTTC.

The chain couples TRBV5-4 to TRBJ2-1, with 12 bases fitting TRBD2. Unmatched junction bases numbered 12, after V lost 1 base and J lost 4 bases. The CDR3 consists of 19 residues. CDR1 and CDR2 (germline): SGHNT, YYREEE (reference sequence). In DNA form, the CDR3 reads TGTGCCAGCAGCTTGAGGGAACTAGCGGGAGGAGTGGGTTACAATGAGCAGTTCTTC. Translation gives CASSLRELAGGVGYNEQFF.

The rearrangement links TRBV20-1 to TRBJ2-2, with D tentatively TRBD2 (6 bases). The V end lost 2 bases, the J end lost 3 bases, and 13 bases lay between the germline ends. Germline CDR1 DFQATT, CDR2 SNEGSKA (reference sequence). The CDR3 is made up of 15 amino acids. In DNA, the CDR3 is TGCAGTGCTAGACACGGGAGCCTGTACACCGGGGAGCTGTTTTTT. Encoded protein: CSARHGSLYTGELFF.

The V and J genes are TRBV5-1 and TRBJ2-7, with D perhaps matching TRBD1 (5 bases). The CDR3 has 14 residues. The germline CDR1 and CDR2 sequences are SGHRS and YFSETQ. Trimming took off 4 bases at V and 3 bases at J, with 14 bases between the two ends. CDR3 residues: CASSRDRLGYEQYF. The CDR3 nucleotides read TGCGCCAGCAGCCGCGACAGATTGGGCTACGAGCAGTACTTC.

Comments on this clonotype: A much larger clone lies one base from this, so it may be a read error. In DNA form, the CDR3 reads TGTGCCAGCAGCGGGCGGCAGGTCTTACAAGAGACCCAGTACTTC. Residues: CASSGRQVLQETQYF. This chain connects TRBV7-9 to TRBJ2-5; D unclear. Deletions cut 5 bases from V and 2 bases from J, with 15 bases between. Germline V gene data show CDR1 as SEHNR and CDR2 as FQNEAQ (reference sequence). The CDR3 sequence is 15 residues long.

This clonotype was seen more than once but under ten times. The CDR3 spells CASSQDQLNTGELFF. CDR3 DNA: TGTGCCAGCAGCCAAGATCAACTAAACACCGGGGAGCTGTTTTTT. The V and J genes are TRBV4-2 and TRBJ2-2; D remains unclear. Trimming took 0 bases from V and 2 from J, leaving 7 bases between them. The germline gives CDR1 LGHNA, CDR2 YNFKEQ. This CDR3 region has 15 residues.

The sample holds many counts of this clonotype. The V and J genes are TRBV12-3 or TRBV12-4 and TRBJ2-5; D not resolved. Trimming cost V 0 bases and J 1 base, with 9 bases left between them. This CDR3 is 15 amino acids long. CDR3 region: CASSLAQPFQETQYF. The CDR3, as DNA: TGTGCCAGCAGTTTAGCACAGCCGTTCCAAGAGACCCAGTACTTC.

This clonotype was detected only a few times. The CDR3 DNA follows: TGTGCCAGCAGTGATGGAGCGGGCTACACAGATACGCAGTATTTT. Protein sequence: CASSDGAGYTDTQYF. This chain joins TRBV12-3 or TRBV12-4 and TRBJ2-3; tentative D call: TRBD2 (6 bases). This CDR3 is 15 amino acids long. Trimming cost V 5 bases and J 2 bases, with 14 bases left between them.

The chain combines TRBV7-2 with TRBJ2-2, with no clear D. Trimming shortened V by 8 bases and J by 6 bases, and 19 bases separated the two germline ends. Per the germline V gene, CDR1 is SGHTA and CDR2 is FQGNSA. The CDR3 length is 15 residues. The CDR3 protein is CASPLSPGPAGELFF. CDR3 coding DNA: TGTGCCAGCCCTCTATCTCCGGGCCCGGCCGGGGAGCTGTTTTTT.

This clonotype has a count of ten or more. The J gene is TRBJ1-4, the V gene TRBV7-2; D unclear. The V gene lost 6 bases and the J gene lost 0 bases, with 8 bases spanning the gap. The V gene's germline CDR1 is SGHTA and CDR2 FQGNSA. The CDR3 has 14 residues. The CDR3 sequence: CASSRSATNEKLFF. CDR3 coding DNA: TGTGCCAGCAGTAGGTCTGCAACTAATGAAAAACTGTTTTTT.

Many counts were recorded for this clonotype. The genes are TRBV7-9 and TRBJ1-3; no clear D gene. V shed 2 bases and J shed 4 bases, with 9 bases lying between them. Germline V lookup: CDR1 SEHNR, CDR2 FQNEAQ (reference sequence). The CDR3 length is 14 residues. CDR3 coding DNA: TGTGCCAGCAGCTTATCACCGGGAGGAAACACCATATATTTT. This sequence encodes CASSLSPGGNTIYF.

About this clonotype itself: It may be a read error: a sequence one base away is much more abundant. V usage is TRBV6-2 or TRBV6-3 and J usage is TRBJ2-1, with TRBD2 identical over 9 bases. Germline V gives CDR1 MNHEY, CDR2 SVGEGT. The CDR3 is 15 residues long. The ends lost 2 bases at V and 8 bases at J; junction bases unmatched: 7. The DNA of the CDR3 is TGTGCCAGCAGTTACAGGCGGGAGGGCCGGCATGAGCAGTTCTTC. It codes for CASSYRREGRHEQFF.

This clonotype was seen a single time. The rearrangement uses TRBV28 and TRBJ2-1, with 12 positions matching TRBD2. The germline gives CDR1 MDHEN, CDR2 SYDVKM. V lost 7 bases, J lost 8 bases, and 6 bases stayed unmatched. The CDR3 spans 14 residues. CDR3 DNA sequence: TGTGCCAGCACCAGGACTAGCGGGGTCGATGAGCAGTTCTTC. Translated, it gives CASTRTSGVDEQFF.

This clonotype has at least ten counts. This chain links TRBV24-1 with TRBJ1-5; D is ambiguous. Germline lookup yields CDR1 KGHDR and CDR2 SFDVKD. Trimming removed 0 bases from V and 0 bases from J, with 2 bases in between. The CDR3 is made up of 14 amino acids. The CDR3 is CATSDLLSNQPQHF. CDR3 nucleotide sequence: TGTGCCACCAGTGATTTGCTTAGCAATCAGCCCCAGCATTTT.

This clonotype was detected ten times or more. The rearrangement links TRBV24-1 to TRBJ2-3; D remains ambiguous. The germline V and J ends were trimmed by 5 bases and 5 bases, with 4 bases remaining between them. Germline-derived CDR1 and CDR2 are KGHDR and SFDVKD. There are 11 residues in the CDR3. CDR3 DNA sequence: TGTGCCACCAGTGTAAGAGATACGCAGTATTTT. The encoded protein is CATSVRDTQYF.

This clonotype was recorded at least ten times. The V and J genes are TRBV13 and TRBJ2-2; perhaps D is TRBD1 or TRBD2 (6 bases each). Trimming removed 5 bases at V and 4 bases at J, with 11 bases between. The CDR3 totals 14 residues. Germline V CDR1 and CDR2: PRHDT, FYEKMQ (reference sequence). CDR3 bases: TGTGCCAGCAGCCCGTGGGGGGCCACCGGGGAGCTGTTTTTT. It codes for CASSPWGATGELFF.

Ten or more counts support this clonotype. The rearrangement uses TRBV6-5 and TRBJ2-7, with D possibly matching TRBD1 (5 bases). Germline lookup yields CDR1 MNHEY and CDR2 SVGAGI. CDR3 length: 12 residues. V shed 6 bases and J shed 3 bases, with 9 bases lying between them. The CDR3 DNA is TGTGCCAGCAGGAAGCAGGGCTACGAGCAGTACTTC. Residues: CASRKQGYEQYF.

This clonotype occurred many times. The rearrangement uses TRBV20-1 and TRBJ1-1; D possibly corresponds to TRBD1 (6 bases). V was pared by 0 bases and J by 8 bases, with 16 bases between. Germline values: CDR1 DFQATT, CDR2 SNEGSKA (reference sequence). The CDR3 sequence is 14 residues long. The CDR3 is CSARDVLRGFEAFF. The CDR3 region has the DNA TGCAGTGCTAGAGATGTGTTAAGGGGGTTCGAAGCTTTCTTT.

In its sample, this clonotype was seen many times. The rearrangement links TRBV5-1 to TRBJ2-7; 7 bases fit TRBD2. The CDR3 spans 13 residues. V lost 4 bases to trimming and J lost 6 bases; unmatched junction nucleotides: 7. The germline V gene encodes CDR1 SGHRS and CDR2 YFSETQ. The DNA for the CDR3 is TGCGCCAGCAGCGGGAGGGCCGACGGCGAGCAGTACTTC. Its protein product is CASSGRADGEQYF.

The table lists this clonotype with a few counts. The chain carries TRBV4-3 and TRBJ2-2, with 9 bases that match TRBD1. V trimming: 1 base; J trimming: 5 bases; junction bases outside the gene matches: 5. Looked up from germline, CDR1 is LGHNA and CDR2 is YSLEER. This CDR3 comprises 16 residues. The CDR3 is CASSQAGQGRTGELFF. The CDR3 DNA reads TGCGCCAGCAGCCAAGCGGGACAGGGTAGGACCGGGGAGCTGTTTTTT.

This clonotype appeared a few times. This CDR3 is CASSPGADTQYF. The CDR3 bases are TGTGCCAGCTCACCAGGAGCAGATACGCAGTATTTT. This chain uses TRBV18 with TRBJ2-3; D is ambiguous. The CDR3 runs to 12 residues. Trimming cost V 2 bases and J 4 bases, with 4 bases left between them. Germline CDR1 KGHSH, CDR2 LQKENI.

This clonotype was counted between two and nine times. The chain combines TRBV7-2 with TRBJ2-1; tentatively, D is TRBD1 (5 bases). V shed 11 bases and J shed 6 bases, with 17 bases lying between them. Germline CDR1 and CDR2: SGHTA and FQGNSA. The CDR3 covers 13 residues. The CDR3 region is CAEVRKGPNEQFF. The CDR3 DNA follows: TGTGCCGAAGTGCGGAAGGGGCCCAATGAGCAGTTCTTC.